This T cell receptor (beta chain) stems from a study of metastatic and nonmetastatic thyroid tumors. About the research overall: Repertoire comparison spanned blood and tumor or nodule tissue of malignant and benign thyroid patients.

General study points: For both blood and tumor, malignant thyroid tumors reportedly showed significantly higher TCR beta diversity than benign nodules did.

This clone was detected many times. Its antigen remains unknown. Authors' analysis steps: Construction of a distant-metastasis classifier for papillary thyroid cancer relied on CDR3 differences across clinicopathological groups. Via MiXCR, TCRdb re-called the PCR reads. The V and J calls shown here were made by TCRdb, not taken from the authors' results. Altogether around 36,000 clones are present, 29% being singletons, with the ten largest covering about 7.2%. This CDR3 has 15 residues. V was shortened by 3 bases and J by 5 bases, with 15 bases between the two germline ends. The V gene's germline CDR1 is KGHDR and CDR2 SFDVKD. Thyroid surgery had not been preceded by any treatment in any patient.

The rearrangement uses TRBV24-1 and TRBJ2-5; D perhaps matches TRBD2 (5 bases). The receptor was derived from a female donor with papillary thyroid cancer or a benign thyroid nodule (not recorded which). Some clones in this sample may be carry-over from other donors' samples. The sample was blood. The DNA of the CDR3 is TGTGCCACCAGTGATCGGACGGGTCCGGGGGAGACCCAGTACTTC. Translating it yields CATSDRTGPGETQYF.